Detailed here is one T cell receptor beta chain. The antigen remains undetermined. Primers: 60 Vbeta forward and 13 Jbeta reverse. The repertoire was sequenced with immunoSEQ multiplex PCR; TCRdb's copy has only in-frame clones and lacks some. This table has roughly 200,000 clones, around 75% appearing once. The data originate from a study of cytomegalovirus exposure and HLA in healthy donors. Broader study findings: Later examination showed HLA-associated TCR beta chains had greater clonal expansion than equally common others. In vitro assays verified that a few CMV-associated chains recognized CMV antigens specifically. Later analysis reportedly placed an Asian-associated ancestry cluster below the roughly 600-donor mean in N-insertions. V- and J-gene trimming of TCR beta was linked (in a later analysis) to a missense DCLRE1C variant.

Trimming left V 8 bases short and J 4 bases short, with 11 bases between. The V gene's germline CDR1 is SEHNR and CDR2 FQNEAQ (reference sequence). This CDR3 has 13 residues. Material: PBMCs. This TCR was recovered from a young woman in good health and CMV-seronegative. This chain connects TRBV7-9 to TRBJ2-2; D gene ambiguous. CDR3 sequence reads: CASDSMGTGELFF. The DNA for the CDR3 is TGTGCCAGCGACTCAATGGGCACCGGGGAGCTGTTTTTT.